Below, one T cell receptor (beta chain) is given with its context. Its specificity is not known. V lost 3 bases to trimming and J lost 4 bases; unmatched junction nucleotides: 7. Germline V gene sequence: CDR1 KGHSH, CDR2 LQKENI. CDR3 size: 17 residues. TCRdb's table, derived via immunoSEQ multiplex PCR, lists solely in-frame clones and lacks some. The sample records roughly 250,000 clones, 80% to 85% being singletons. This sample is part of a study of Tregs in tolerant kidney transplant recipients. Thawed PBMCs were FACS-sorted into unstimulated CD4+CD25+CD127- regulatory T cells, CD4+CD25- non-regulatory cells, CD4 and CD8 cells. General study findings and limits: The most relevant donor-specific Treg TCRbeta repertoire apparently came from expansion with activated donor B cells.

This clonotype was obtained from a human donor in good health. This chain links TRBV18 with TRBJ2-2; 11 bases fit TRBD2. Input material: CD4+ T cells from blood. The CDR3 sequence is CASSPDGLAGGTGELFF. CDR3 coding DNA: TGTGCCAGCTCACCCGACGGACTAGCGGGCGGCACCGGGGAGCTGTTTTTT.